This T cell receptor (beta chain) was sequenced for a study of cytomegalovirus exposure and HLA in healthy donors. CDR1 MNHNS and CDR2 SASEGT come from the germline V gene. The V and J ends lost 7 bases and 2 bases respectively, with 11 bases between them. The CDR3 covers 13 residues. Profiling relied on immunoSEQ multiplex PCR, and the TCRdb table lists in-frame clones only, not all of them. This sample carries 150,000 to 200,000 clones, about 81% of them seen once, and the ten largest clones take 1% to 1.5%. The chain employs TRBV6-1 and TRBJ1-2; D unclear. The sequenced material came from PBMCs. The clonotype originates from a woman in her twenties or thirties in good health and CMV-seronegative. CDR3 in amino acids: CASTIDGNYGYTF. In DNA, the CDR3 is TGTGCCAGCACCATTGACGGGAACTATGGCTACACCTTC.